This entry features one T cell receptor (beta chain) sequence. The antigen remains undetermined. The data belong to a study of cytomegalovirus exposure and HLA in healthy donors. For the study at large: Assignment to the Caucasian-associated ancestry cluster applied to around 80% of the roughly 420 genotyped donors.

Primers: 60 Vbeta forward and 13 Jbeta reverse. Only in-frame clones appear in the TCRdb table, and some are missing; sequencing was by immunoSEQ multiplex PCR. The top ten clones hold 10% of a sample with roughly 100,000 clones, about four fifths of them seen once. Germline V gives CDR1 MDHEN, CDR2 SYDVKM. Trimming removed 4 bases at V and 1 base at J, with 14 bases between. The CDR3 is made up of 15 amino acids. The study, taken as a whole, reports: TCR beta chain V- and J-gene trimming was linked, in a later analysis, to a missense variant in DCLRE1C. A later analysis found TCR association rates differed by HLA locus, highest for DRB1 and lowest for HLA-C. According to the study, roughly 160 TCR beta chains were cytomegalovirus-associated.

Sample: PBMCs. The receptor comes from a human donor in good health. The rearrangement joins TRBV28 to TRBJ2-7, with D unclear. In DNA, the CDR3 is TGTGCCAGCAGTTCTCCCCCCGGAGAGTCCTACGAGCAGTACTTC. It translates to CASSSPPGESYEQYF.